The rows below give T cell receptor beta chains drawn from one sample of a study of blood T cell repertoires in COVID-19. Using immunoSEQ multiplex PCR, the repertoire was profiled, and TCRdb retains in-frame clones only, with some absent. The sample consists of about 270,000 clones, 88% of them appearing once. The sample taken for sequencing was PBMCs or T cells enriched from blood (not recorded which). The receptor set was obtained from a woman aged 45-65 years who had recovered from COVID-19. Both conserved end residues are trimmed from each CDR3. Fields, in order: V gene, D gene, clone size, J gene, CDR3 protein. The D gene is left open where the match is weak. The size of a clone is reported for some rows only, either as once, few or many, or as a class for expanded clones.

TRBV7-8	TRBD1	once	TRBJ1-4	ASSLAGTGVEKLF
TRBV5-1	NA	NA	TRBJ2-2	ASSPDRVGGRELF
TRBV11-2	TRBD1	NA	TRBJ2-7	ASSPRTGTYEQY
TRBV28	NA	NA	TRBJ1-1	ASTDRNIEAF
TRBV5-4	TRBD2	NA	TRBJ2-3	ASSAQLAGGTDTQY
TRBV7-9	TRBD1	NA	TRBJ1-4	ASSADRGGSEKLF
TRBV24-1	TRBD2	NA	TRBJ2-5	ATSDWRTSGRAQETQY
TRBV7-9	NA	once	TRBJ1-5	ASSLVGAQPQH
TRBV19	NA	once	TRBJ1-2	ASSIPLFGADIYGYT
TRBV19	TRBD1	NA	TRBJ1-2	ASQGGKGGYT
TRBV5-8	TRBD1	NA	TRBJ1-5	ASSFDRVQPQH